This T cell receptor beta chain is drawn from a study of T cells in Graves' hyperthyroidism and ophthalmopathy. Researchers amplified the TCR beta CDR3 regions from RNA transcripts. The HTBI set primed first-round TCR CDR3 RT-PCR. TCRdb itself ran the multiplex PCR reads through MiXCR, one entry per CDR3 protein. The profile covers about 840,000 distinct CDR3 sequences, with roughly 40% appearing a single time and 7% to 10% taken by the ten largest. Criteria for exclusion of patients were uncontrolled infection, other autoimmune disease, pregnancy or lactation. PBMCs were derived from roughly 9.6 ml fresh peripheral blood. This clonotype was detected many times. J was trimmed by 8 bases and V by 5 bases; bases with no gene match: 9. CDR1 and CDR2 (germline): SGHTA, FQGNSA. This CDR3 is built from 15 residues.

The TCR originated in a man aged 18 to 30 with Graves' hyperthyroidism. What was sequenced was blood. This chain joins TRBV7-2 and TRBJ1-6, with 7 bases identical to TRBD1. CDR3 in amino acids: CASSPGGGFDSPLHF. The CDR3 bases are TGTGCCAGCAGCCCAGGGGGAGGGTTCGATTCACCCCTCCACTTT.